In this sample, the clone carrying this T cell receptor (beta chain) turned up a few times. No antigen is known for it. These data come from a study of cytomegalovirus exposure and HLA in healthy donors. The study ran its PCR with 60 Vbeta and 13 Jbeta primers. Some clones are missing from TCRdb's copy, which holds only in-frame ones; the method was immunoSEQ multiplex PCR. The table shows approximately 110,000 clones, with about 70% occurring only once. Findings of the study overall: A later analysis linked a missense DCLRE1C variant to TCR beta V- and J-gene trimming. It was likely that a cluster of highly shared sequence variants was a sequencing artifact.

Germline V gene data show CDR1 as MRHNA and CDR2 as SNTAGT. The CDR3 runs to 12 residues. V was pared by 4 bases and J by 7 bases, with 7 bases between. The rearrangement uses TRBV6-4 and TRBJ2-2; TRBD2 might be the D (5 bases). Sequences were obtained from PBMCs. This clonotype was sampled from a woman aged 40 to 55 in good health and CMV-seronegative. In DNA, the CDR3 is TGTGCCAGCAGTGCGGGGAACGGGGAGCTGTTTTTT. It yields the protein CASSAGNGELFF.